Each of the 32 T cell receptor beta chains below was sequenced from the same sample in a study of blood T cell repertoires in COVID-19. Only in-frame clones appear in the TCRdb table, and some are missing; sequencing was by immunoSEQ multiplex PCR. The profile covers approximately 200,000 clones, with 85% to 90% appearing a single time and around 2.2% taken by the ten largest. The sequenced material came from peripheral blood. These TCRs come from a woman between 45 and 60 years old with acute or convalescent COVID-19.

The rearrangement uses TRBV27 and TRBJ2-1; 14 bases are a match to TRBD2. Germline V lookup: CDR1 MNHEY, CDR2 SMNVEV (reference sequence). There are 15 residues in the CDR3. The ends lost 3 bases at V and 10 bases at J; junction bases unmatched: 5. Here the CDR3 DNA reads TGTGCCAGCAGTTTCCAGACTAGCGGGAGGGGGGAGCAGTTCTTC. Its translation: CASSFQTSGRGEQFF.

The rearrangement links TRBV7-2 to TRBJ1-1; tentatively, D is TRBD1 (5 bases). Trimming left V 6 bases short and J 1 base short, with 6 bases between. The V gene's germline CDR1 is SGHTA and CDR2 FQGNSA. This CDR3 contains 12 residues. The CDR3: CASSQGNTEAFF. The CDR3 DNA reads TGTGCCAGCAGTCAGGGGAACACTGAAGCTTTCTTT.

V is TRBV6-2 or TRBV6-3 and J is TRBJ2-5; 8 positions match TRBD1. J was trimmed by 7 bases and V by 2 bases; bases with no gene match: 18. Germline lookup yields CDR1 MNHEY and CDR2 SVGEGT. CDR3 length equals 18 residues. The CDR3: CASSYPPGGASSRGTQYF. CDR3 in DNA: TGTGCCAGCAGTTACCCCCCAGGGGGCGCATCCAGTCGGGGGACCCAGTACTTC.

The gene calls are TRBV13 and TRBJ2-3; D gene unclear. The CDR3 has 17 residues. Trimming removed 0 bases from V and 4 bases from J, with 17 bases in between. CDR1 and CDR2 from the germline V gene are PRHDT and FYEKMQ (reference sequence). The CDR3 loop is CASSLGPSAGRADTQYF. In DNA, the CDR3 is TGTGCCAGCAGCTTAGGGCCGTCGGCTGGGCGTGCAGATACGCAGTATTTT. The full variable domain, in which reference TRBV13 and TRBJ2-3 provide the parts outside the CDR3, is AAGVIQSPRHLIKEKRETATLKCYPIPRHDTVYWYQQGPGQDPQFLISFYEKMQSDKGSIPDRFSAQQFSDYHSELNMSSLELGDSALYFCASSLGPSAGRADTQYFGPGTRLTVL.

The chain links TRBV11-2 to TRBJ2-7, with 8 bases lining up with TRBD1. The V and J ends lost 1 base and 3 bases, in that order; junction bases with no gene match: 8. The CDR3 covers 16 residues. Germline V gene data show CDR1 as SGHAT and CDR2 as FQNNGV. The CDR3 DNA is TGTGCCAGCAGCTTAGGGTCGACAGGGGCATACTACGAGCAGTACTTC. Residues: CASSLGSTGAYYEQYF.

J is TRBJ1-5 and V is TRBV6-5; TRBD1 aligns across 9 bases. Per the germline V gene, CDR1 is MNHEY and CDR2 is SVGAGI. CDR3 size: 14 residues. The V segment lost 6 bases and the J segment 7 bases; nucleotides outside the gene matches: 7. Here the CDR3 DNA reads TGTGCCAGCAGAGCGACAGGGGGATGGCAGCCCCAGCATTTT. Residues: CASRATGGWQPQHF.

CDR3 sequence (DNA): TGTGCCAGCAGCTTAGTCCGGGAAACTGAAGCTTTCTTT. Translating gives CASSLVRETEAFF. The chain joins TRBV7-2 to TRBJ1-1; D is ambiguous. The germline V gene encodes CDR1 SGHTA and CDR2 FQGNSA. CDR3 length: 13 amino acids. Between the trimmed V and J ends, which lost 1 base and 5 bases, there was a span of 8 bases.

The CDR3 DNA is TGTGCCTGGAGTTGGGAAGGGTCTAGCGGCTACACCTTC. Translating gives CAWSWEGSSGYTF. This chain links TRBV30 with TRBJ1-2; no definite D call. CDR1 is GTSNPN, CDR2 SVGIG, per germline (reference sequence). Trimming left V 2 bases short and J 8 bases short, with 15 bases between. This CDR3 has 13 amino acids.

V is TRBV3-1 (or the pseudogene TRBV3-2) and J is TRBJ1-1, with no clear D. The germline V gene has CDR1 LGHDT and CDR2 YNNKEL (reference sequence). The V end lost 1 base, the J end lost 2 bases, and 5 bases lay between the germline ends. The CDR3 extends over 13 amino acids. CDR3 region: CASSQGRNTEAFF. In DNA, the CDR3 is TGTGCCAGCAGCCAAGGGAGAAACACTGAAGCTTTCTTT.

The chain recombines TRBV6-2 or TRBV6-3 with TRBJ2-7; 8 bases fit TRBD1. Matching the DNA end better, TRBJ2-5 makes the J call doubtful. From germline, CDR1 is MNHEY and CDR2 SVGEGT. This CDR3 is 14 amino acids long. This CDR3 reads CASSYLGQVETQYF. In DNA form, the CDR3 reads TGTGCCAGCAGTTACCTGGGACAGGTAGAGACCCAGTACTTC.

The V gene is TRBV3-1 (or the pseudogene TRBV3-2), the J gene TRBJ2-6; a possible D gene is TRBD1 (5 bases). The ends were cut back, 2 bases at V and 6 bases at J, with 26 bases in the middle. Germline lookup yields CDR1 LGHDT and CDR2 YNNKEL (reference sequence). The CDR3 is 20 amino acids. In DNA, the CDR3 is TGTGCCAGCAGCCAACGACACCTCAATTCCCCACAAGGGGTGGCCAACGTCCTGACTTTC. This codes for CASSQRHLNSPQGVANVLTF.

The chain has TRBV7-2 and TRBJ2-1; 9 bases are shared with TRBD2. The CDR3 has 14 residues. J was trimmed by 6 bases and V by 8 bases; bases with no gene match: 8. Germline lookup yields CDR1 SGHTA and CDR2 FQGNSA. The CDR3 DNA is TGTGCCAGCGGAGGCGGGGGGGCCACCAATGAGCAGTTCTTC. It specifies CASGGGGATNEQFF.

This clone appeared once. The CDR3 sequence: CASSIFPSGGSSYNEQFF. In DNA, the CDR3 is TGTGCCAGTAGCATATTTCCAAGCGGGGGGAGCTCCTACAATGAGCAGTTCTTC. The gene calls are TRBV19 and TRBJ2-1; TRBD2 matches at 9 bases. V shed 6 bases, J shed 0 bases, and the junction held 12 bases outside the gene matches. Germline CDR1 is LNHDA and CDR2 is SQIVND (reference sequence). The CDR3 is made up of 18 amino acids. The whole variable domain, remainder taken from reference TRBV19 and TRBJ2-1, is DGGITQSPKYLFRKEGQNVTLSCEQNLNHDAMYWYRQDPGQGLRLIYYSQIVNDFQKGDIAEGYSVSREKKESFPLTVTSAQKNPTAFYLCASSIFPSGGSSYNEQFFGPGTRLTVL.

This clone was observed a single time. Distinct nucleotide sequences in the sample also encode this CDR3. The CDR3 DNA is TGTGCCAGCTCACCTCCAGCGGGGTCCTACGAGCAGTACTTC. As protein: CASSPPAGSYEQYF. This chain links TRBV18 with TRBJ2-7; TRBD2 matches 7 bases. This CDR3 contains 14 residues. V lost 3 bases, J lost 1 base, and 3 bases stayed unmatched. The germline V gene has CDR1 KGHSH and CDR2 LQKENI.

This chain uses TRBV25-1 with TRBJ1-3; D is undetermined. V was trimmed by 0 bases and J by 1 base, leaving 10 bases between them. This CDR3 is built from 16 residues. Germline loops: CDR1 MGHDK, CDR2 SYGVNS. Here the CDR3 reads CASSEYEGPSGNTIYF. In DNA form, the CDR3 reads TGTGCCAGCAGTGAATACGAGGGTCCGTCTGGAAACACCATATATTTT.

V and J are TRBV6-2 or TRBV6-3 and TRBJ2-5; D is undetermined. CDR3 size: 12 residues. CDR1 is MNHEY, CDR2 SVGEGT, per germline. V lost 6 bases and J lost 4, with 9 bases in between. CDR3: CASSPPSETQYF. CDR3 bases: TGTGCCAGCAGCCCCCCCTCAGAGACCCAGTACTTC.

CDR3 amino acids: CASSLAGYEQYF. In DNA form, the CDR3 reads TGTGCCAGCAGCCTAGCGGGATACGAGCAGTACTTC. The chain carries TRBV25-1 and TRBJ2-7, with 9 bases lining up with TRBD2. V shed 6 bases and J 4 bases; nucleotides not matched to a gene: 1. Germline CDR1 and CDR2: MGHDK and SYGVNS. CDR3 size: 12 residues.

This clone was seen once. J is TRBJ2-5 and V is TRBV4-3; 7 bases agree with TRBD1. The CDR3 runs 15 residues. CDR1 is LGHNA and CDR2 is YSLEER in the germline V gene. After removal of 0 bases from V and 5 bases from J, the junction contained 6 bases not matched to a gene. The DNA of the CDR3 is TGCGCCAGCAGCCAAGATTACAGGGGCTTTGAGACCCAGTACTTC. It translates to CASSQDYRGFETQYF.

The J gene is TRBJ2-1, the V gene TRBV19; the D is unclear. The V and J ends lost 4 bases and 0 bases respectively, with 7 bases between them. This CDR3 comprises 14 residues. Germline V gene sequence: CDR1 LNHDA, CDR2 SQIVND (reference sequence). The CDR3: CASSNPHSYNEQFF. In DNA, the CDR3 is TGTGCCAGTAGTAACCCACACTCCTACAATGAGCAGTTCTTC.

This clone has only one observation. The CDR3 sequence: CASSLDRVSGELFF. The CDR3 nucleotides are TGTGCCAGCTCACTGGACAGGGTTTCCGGGGAGCTGTTTTTT. The V call is TRBV18, the J call TRBJ2-2, with 8 bases that match TRBD1. The V and J ends lost 4 bases and 6 bases, in that order; junction bases with no gene match: 4. Germline V gene sequence: CDR1 KGHSH, CDR2 LQKENI. The CDR3 is 14 residues long.

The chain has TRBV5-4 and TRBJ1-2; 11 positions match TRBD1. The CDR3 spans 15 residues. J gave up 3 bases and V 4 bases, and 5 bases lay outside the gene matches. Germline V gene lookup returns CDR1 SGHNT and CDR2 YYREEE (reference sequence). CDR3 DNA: TGTGCCAGCAGCAAGGGACAGGGGGAGGACTATGGCTACACCTTC. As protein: CASSKGQGEDYGYTF.

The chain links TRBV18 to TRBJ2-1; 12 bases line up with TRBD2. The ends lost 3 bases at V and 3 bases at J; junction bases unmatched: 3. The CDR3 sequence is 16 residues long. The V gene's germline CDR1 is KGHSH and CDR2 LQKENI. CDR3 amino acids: CASSPGLAGFYNEQFF. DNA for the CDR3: TGTGCCAGCTCACCCGGACTAGCGGGGTTCTACAATGAGCAGTTCTTC.

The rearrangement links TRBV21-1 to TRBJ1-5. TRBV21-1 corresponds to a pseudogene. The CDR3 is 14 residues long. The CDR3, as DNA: TGTGCCAGCGAGGCGGGGGCTAACAATCAGCCCCAGCATTTT. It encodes CASEAGANNQPQHF.

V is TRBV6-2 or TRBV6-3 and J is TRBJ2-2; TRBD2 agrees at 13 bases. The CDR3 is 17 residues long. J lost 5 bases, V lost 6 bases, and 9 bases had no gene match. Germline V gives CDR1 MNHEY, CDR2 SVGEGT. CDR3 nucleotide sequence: TGTGCCAGCAGCATACTAGCGGGGGGGAGAAAAACCGGGGAGCTGTTTTTT. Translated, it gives CASSILAGGRKTGELFF.

The CDR3 DNA follows: TGTGCCAGCAGCGCCCGCCCGGCGGGGGAGCAGTACTTC. This sequence encodes CASSARPAGEQYF. This rearrangement joins TRBV9 to TRBJ2-7; tentative D call: TRBD2 (6 bases). The CDR3 loop spans 13 amino acids. CDR1 and CDR2 (germline): SGDLS, YYNGEE. V lost 3 bases and J 7 bases, leaving 14 bases between the germline ends.

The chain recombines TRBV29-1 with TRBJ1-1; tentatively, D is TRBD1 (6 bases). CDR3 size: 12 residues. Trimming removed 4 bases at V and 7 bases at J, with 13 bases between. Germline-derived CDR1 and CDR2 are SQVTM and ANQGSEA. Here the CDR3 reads CSVAKGGDEAFF. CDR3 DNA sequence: TGCAGCGTTGCCAAAGGGGGGGATGAAGCTTTCTTT.

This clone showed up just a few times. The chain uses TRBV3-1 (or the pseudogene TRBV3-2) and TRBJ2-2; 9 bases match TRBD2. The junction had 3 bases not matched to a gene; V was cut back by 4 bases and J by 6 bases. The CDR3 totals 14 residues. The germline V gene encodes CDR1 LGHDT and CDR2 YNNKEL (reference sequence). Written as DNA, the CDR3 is TGTGCCAGCAGCCTTAGCGGGAGTGCCGGGGAGCTGTTTTTT. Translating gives CASSLSGSAGELFF.

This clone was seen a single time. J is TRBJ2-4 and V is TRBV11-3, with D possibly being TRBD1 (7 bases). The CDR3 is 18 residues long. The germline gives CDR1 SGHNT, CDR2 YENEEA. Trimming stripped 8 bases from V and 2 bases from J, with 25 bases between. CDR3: CASSGDRALVVSKNIQYF. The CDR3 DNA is TGTGCCAGCTCGGGGGACAGAGCCTTGGTGGTGTCCAAAAACATTCAGTACTTC.

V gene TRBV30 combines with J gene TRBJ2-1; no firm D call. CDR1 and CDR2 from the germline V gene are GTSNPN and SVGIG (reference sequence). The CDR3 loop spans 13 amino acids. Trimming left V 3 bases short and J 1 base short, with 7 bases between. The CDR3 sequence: CAWRVRSYNEQFF. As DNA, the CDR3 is TGTGCCTGGAGGGTGCGGTCCTACAATGAGCAGTTCTTC.

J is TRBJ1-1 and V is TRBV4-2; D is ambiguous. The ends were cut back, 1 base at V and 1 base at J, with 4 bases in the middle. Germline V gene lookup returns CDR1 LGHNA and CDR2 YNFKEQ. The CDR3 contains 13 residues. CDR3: CASSQARNTEAFF. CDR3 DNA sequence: TGTGCCAGCAGCCAAGCTAGGAACACTGAAGCTTTCTTT.

The CDR3 DNA is TGTGCCAGCAGCCTGATGACAGGGTCTACCGGGGAGCTGTTTTTT. The encoded protein is CASSLMTGSTGELFF. V and J are TRBV27 and TRBJ2-2, with 7 bases lining up with TRBD1. V lost 6 bases, J lost 5 bases, and 9 bases stayed unmatched. The CDR3 sequence is 15 residues long. Looked up from germline, CDR1 is MNHEY and CDR2 is SMNVEV (reference sequence).

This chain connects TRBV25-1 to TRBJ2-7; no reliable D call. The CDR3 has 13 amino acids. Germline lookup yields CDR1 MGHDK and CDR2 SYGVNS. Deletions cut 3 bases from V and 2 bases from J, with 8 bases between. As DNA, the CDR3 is TGTGCCAGCAGTGACCAATCGGCCTACGAGCAGTACTTC. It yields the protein CASSDQSAYEQYF.